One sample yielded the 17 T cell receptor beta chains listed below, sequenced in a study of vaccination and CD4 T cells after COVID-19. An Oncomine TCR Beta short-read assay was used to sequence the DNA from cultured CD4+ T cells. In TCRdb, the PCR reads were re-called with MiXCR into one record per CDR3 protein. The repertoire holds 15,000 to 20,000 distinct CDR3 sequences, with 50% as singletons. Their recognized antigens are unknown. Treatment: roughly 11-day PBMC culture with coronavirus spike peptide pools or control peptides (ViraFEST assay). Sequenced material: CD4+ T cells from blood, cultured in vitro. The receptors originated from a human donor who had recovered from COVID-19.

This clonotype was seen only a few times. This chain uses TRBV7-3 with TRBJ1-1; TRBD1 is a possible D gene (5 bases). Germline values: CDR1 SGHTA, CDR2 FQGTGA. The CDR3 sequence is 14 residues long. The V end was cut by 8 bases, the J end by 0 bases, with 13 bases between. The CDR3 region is CASERGVVNTEAFF. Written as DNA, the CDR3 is TGTGCCAGCGAAAGGGGTGTAGTGAACACTGAAGCTTTCTTT.

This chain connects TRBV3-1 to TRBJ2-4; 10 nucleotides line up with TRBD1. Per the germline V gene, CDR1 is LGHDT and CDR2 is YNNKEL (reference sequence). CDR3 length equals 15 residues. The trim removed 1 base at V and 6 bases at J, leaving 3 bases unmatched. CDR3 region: CASSQGRDRGNIQYF. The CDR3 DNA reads TGTGCCAGCAGCCAAGGGAGGGACAGGGGAAACATTCAGTACTTC.

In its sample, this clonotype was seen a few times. The CDR3 DNA reads TGTGCCAGCAGTGACCTACCCGGGGGATTAAGCTATGGCTACACCTTC. Translated: CASSDLPGGLSYGYTF. The rearrangement links TRBV6-4 to TRBJ1-2; TRBD1 might be the D (5 bases). Trimming removed 2 bases from V and 4 bases from J, with 17 bases in between. The germline V gene encodes CDR1 MRHNA and CDR2 SNTAGT. This CDR3 spans 16 amino acids.

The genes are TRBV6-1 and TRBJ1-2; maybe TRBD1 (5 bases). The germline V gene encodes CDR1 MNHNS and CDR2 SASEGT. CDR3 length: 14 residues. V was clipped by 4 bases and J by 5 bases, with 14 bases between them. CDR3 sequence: CASSGTGRRYGYTF. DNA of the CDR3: TGTGCCAGCAGTGGGACGGGACGTAGGTATGGCTACACCTTC.

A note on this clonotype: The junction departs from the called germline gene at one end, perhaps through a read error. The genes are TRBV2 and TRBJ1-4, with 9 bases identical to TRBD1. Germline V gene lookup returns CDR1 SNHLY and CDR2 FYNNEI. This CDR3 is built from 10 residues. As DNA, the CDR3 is TGTGCCAGCAGTGGCGACAGGGGGATTTTT. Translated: CASSGDRGIF.

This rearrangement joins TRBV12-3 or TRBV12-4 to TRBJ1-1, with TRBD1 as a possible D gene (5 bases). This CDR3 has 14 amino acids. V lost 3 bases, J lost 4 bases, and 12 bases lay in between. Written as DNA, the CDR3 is TGTGCCAGCAGTTTTGGGGGTCGGGGCACTGAAGCTTTCTTT. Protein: CASSFGGRGTEAFF.

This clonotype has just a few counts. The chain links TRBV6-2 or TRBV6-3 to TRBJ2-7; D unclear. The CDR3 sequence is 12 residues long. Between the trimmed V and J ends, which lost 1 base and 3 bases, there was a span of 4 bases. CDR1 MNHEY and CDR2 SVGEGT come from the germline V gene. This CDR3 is CASSYFHYEQYF. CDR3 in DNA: TGTGCCAGCAGTTACTTCCACTACGAGCAGTACTTC.

The CDR3 DNA reads TGTGCCACCAGTGAGCCAAACAGGGACGGGGAACTGTTTTTT. This gives the protein CATSEPNRDGELFF. This sequence joins TRBV24-1 and TRBJ1-4; tentative D call: TRBD1 (6 bases). The germline CDR1 and CDR2 sequences are KGHDR and SFDVKD. V dropped 4 bases and J dropped 12 bases, with 17 bases sitting between them. This CDR3 region has 14 residues.

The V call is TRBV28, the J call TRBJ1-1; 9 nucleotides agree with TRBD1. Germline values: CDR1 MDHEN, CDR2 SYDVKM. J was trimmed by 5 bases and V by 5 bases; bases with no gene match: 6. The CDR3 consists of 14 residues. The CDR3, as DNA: TGTGCCAGCAGTACCGGACAGGGGAGGACTGAAGCTTTCTTT. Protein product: CASSTGQGRTEAFF.

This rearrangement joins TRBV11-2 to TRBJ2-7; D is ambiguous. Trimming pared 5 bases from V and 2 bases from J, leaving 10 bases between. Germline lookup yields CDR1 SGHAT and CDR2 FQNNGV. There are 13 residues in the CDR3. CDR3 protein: CASSRPVPYEQYF. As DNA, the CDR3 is TGTGCCAGCAGCCGCCCGGTCCCCTACGAGCAGTACTTC.

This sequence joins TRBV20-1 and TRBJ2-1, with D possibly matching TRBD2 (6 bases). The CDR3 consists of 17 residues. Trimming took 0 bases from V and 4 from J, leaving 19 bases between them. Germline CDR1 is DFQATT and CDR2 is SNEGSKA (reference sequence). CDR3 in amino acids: CSARDWAGSSLYNEQFF. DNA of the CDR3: TGCAGTGCTAGAGATTGGGCGGGATCATCCCTATACAATGAGCAGTTCTTC.

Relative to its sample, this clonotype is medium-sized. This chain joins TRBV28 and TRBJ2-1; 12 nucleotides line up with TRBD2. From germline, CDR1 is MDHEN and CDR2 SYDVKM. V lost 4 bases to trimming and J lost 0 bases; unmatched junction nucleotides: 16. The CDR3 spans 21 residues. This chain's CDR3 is CASSSAGLAGGPSSSYNEQFF. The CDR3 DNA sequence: TGTGCCAGCAGTTCGGCCGGTCTAGCGGGAGGGCCCTCGAGCTCCTACAATGAGCAGTTCTTC.

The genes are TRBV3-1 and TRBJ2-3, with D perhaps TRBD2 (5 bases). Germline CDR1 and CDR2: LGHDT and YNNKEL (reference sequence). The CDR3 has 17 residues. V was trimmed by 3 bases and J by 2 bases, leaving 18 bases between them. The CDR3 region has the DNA TGTGCCAGCAGCCAGAGGGCTAGCATTTCCCACACAGATACGCAGTATTTT. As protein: CASSQRASISHTDTQYF.

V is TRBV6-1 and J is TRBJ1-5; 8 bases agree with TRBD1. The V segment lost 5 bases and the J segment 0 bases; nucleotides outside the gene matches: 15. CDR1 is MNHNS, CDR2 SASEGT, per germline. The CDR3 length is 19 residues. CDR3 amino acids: CASSLPWAGGLYSNQPQHF. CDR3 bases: TGTGCCAGCAGTCTCCCTTGGGCAGGGGGCCTTTATAGCAATCAGCCCCAGCATTTT.

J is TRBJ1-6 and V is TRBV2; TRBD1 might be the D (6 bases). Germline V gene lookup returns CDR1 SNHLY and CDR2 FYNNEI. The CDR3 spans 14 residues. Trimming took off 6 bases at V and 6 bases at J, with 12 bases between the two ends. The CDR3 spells CASSLQGGNSPLHF. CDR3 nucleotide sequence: TGTGCCAGCAGCTTACAGGGTGGTAATTCACCCCTCCACTTT.

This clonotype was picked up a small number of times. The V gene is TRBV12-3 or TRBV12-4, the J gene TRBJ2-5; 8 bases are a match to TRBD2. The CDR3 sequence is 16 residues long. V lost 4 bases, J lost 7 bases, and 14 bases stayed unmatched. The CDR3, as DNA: TGTGCCAGCAGTTACGCCGGGAGGGCCCCGGCACCGACCCAGTACTTC. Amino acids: CASSYAGRAPAPTQYF.

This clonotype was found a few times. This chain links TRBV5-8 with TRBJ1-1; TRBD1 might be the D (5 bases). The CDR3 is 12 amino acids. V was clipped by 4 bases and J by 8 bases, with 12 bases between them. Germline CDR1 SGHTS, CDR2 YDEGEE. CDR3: CASSRTGTEAFF. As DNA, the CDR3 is TGTGCCAGCAGCCGGACCGGGACCGAAGCTTTCTTT.